The 22 T cell receptor beta chains below were found in one sample sequenced in a study of shared clonotypes between healthy human individuals. Sequencing was performed with immunoSEQ multiplex PCR; in TCRdb, only in-frame clones are kept and a portion is missing. The table shows around 1.9 million clones, with 80% to 95% occurring only once. Positively selected for CCR7, the CD45RO-negative cells used as naive CD8 cells excluded terminally differentiated effector memory CD45RA+ cells. Source material: naive CD8+ T cells from PBMCs. These receptors were collected from a man younger than 30 in good health. Some clones in this sample may be carry-over from other donors' samples.

This clone came up a few times. This chain joins TRBV9 and TRBJ1-1; 8 bases map to TRBD1. The CDR3 extends over 17 amino acids. J was trimmed by 2 bases and V by 4 bases; bases with no gene match: 13. Germline CDR1 and CDR2: SGDLS and YYNGEE. The CDR3 region has the DNA TGTGCCAGCAGCCCTTTCCCGGGACAGGAGGTAAACACTGAAGCTTTCTTT. It yields the protein CASSPFPGQEVNTEAFF.

J is TRBJ2-6 and V is TRBV28, with D unresolved. The CDR3 sequence is 18 residues long. With 0 bases removed from V and 4 bases from J, the gap between germline ends came to 16 bases. The germline V gene encodes CDR1 MDHEN and CDR2 SYDVKM. CDR3 residues: CASSLWGSLTSGANVLTF. CDR3 DNA sequence: TGTGCCAGCAGTTTATGGGGTAGTCTTACTTCAGGGGCCAACGTCCTGACTTTC. Full variable domain (outside the CDR3, taken from reference TRBV28 and TRBJ2-6): DVKVTQSSRYLVKRTGEKVFLECVQDMDHENMFWYRQDPGLGLRLIYFSYDVKMKEKGDIPEGYSVSREKKERFSLILESASTNQTSMYLCASSLWGSLTSGANVLTFGAGSRLTVL.

The rearrangement links TRBV7-9 to TRBJ1-2; D is uncertain. Trimming took 4 bases from V and 4 from J, leaving 16 bases between them. CDR1 SEHNR and CDR2 FQNEAQ come from the germline V gene (reference sequence). The CDR3 is made up of 15 amino acids. CDR3 sequence reads: CASSSGGVLFYGYTF. Here the CDR3 DNA reads TGTGCCAGCAGCTCGGGCGGGGTACTGTTCTATGGCTACACCTTC.

Points on this clone: Additional DNA sequences in this sample encode the identical CDR3. V and J are TRBV7-2 and TRBJ2-1; no clear D. The CDR3 extends over 13 amino acids. The germline gives CDR1 SGHTA, CDR2 FQGNSA. V was shortened by 1 base and J by 2 bases, with 3 bases between the two germline ends. CDR3 loop: CASSLGAYNEQFF. The CDR3 DNA sequence: TGTGCCAGCAGCTTAGGCGCCTACAATGAGCAGTTCTTC.

The CDR3, as DNA: TGTGCCACCAGAGGAGATTCGGGGGAGCTGTTTTTT. It specifies CATRGDSGELFF. The V gene is TRBV15, the J gene TRBJ2-2; D gene ambiguous. CDR3 length equals 12 residues. CDR1 and CDR2 from the germline V gene are LNHNV and YYDKDF (reference sequence). V lost 6 bases and J 8 bases, leaving 10 bases between the germline ends.

V is TRBV7-3 and J is TRBJ2-5, with D possibly TRBD2 on 5 matching bases. This CDR3 is built from 16 residues. With 2 bases removed from V and 3 bases from J, the gap between germline ends came to 16 bases. Germline V gene lookup returns CDR1 SGHTA and CDR2 FQGTGA. CDR3 sequence: CASSLEGPTEEETQYF. The CDR3 DNA reads as TGTGCCAGCAGCTTAGAGGGTCCGACGGAAGAAGAGACCCAGTACTTC. Drawing the rest from reference TRBV7-3 and TRBJ2-5, the complete variable domain is GAGVSQTPSNKVTEKGKYVELRCDPISGHTALYWYRQSLGQGPEFLIYFQGTGAADDSGLPNDRFFAVRPEGSVSTLKIQRTERGDSAVYLCASSLEGPTEEETQYFGPGTRLLVL.

This clone has a single count. The V gene is TRBV14, the J gene TRBJ2-7, with TRBD2 matching over 13 bases. Germline lookup yields CDR1 SGHDN and CDR2 FVKESK. Unmatched junction bases numbered 3, after V lost 4 bases and J lost 3 bases. This CDR3 region has 15 residues. CDR3 sequence reads: CASSRGLAGYYEQYF. The DNA of the CDR3 is TGTGCCAGCAGCCGGGGACTAGCGGGGTACTACGAGCAGTACTTC.

This chain joins TRBV11-2 and TRBJ2-7, with 16 bases lining up with TRBD2. The germline V gene encodes CDR1 SGHAT and CDR2 FQNNGV. V lost 5 bases and J lost 4; bases outside the gene matches: 5. The CDR3 is 16 amino acids. This CDR3 reads CASSGGTSGRAYEQYF. Here the CDR3 DNA reads TGTGCCAGCAGCGGGGGGACTAGCGGGAGGGCTTACGAGCAGTACTTC.

V is TRBV6-6 and J is TRBJ2-5; D perhaps matches TRBD2 (6 bases). V dropped 7 bases and J dropped 1 base, with 16 bases sitting between them. CDR1 and CDR2 from the germline V gene are MNHNY and SVGAGI (reference sequence). The CDR3 runs 15 residues. CDR3 nucleotide sequence: TGTGCCAGCACCCACAGGAGGGGAGCCCAAGAGACCCAGTACTTC. It encodes CASTHRRGAQETQYF.

This clone has just one count. The chain has TRBV9 and TRBJ2-4; 8 bases align to TRBD2. Per the germline V gene, CDR1 is SGDLS and CDR2 is YYNGEE. V lost 5 bases, J lost 0 bases, and 4 bases stayed unmatched. The length of the CDR3 is 15 residues. The CDR3 loop reads CASSPLAGAKNIQYF. CDR3 bases: TGTGCCAGCAGTCCTCTAGCGGGAGCCAAAAACATTCAGTACTTC.

Only one count was recorded for this clone. This chain uses TRBV19 with TRBJ2-1, with D possibly TRBD2 on 5 matching bases. Germline CDR1 is LNHDA and CDR2 is SQIVND (reference sequence). The length of the CDR3 is 18 residues. The V end lost 6 bases, the J end lost 2 bases, and 23 bases lay between the germline ends. CDR3: CASSPRTRTIPPYNEQFF. As DNA, the CDR3 is TGTGCCAGTAGCCCTCGGACTCGCACAATCCCACCCTACAATGAGCAGTTCTTC.

The rearrangement links TRBV28 to TRBJ2-1; D gene uncertain. The germline V gene has CDR1 MDHEN and CDR2 SYDVKM. V lost 6 bases and J lost 2, with 8 bases in between. CDR3 length: 13 amino acids. The CDR3 sequence: CASRMTTYNEQFF. CDR3 DNA sequence: TGTGCCAGCAGAATGACCACCTACAATGAGCAGTTCTTC.

V usage is TRBV19 and J usage is TRBJ2-7; 14 bases map to TRBD2. After removal of 6 bases from V and 2 bases from J, the junction contained 3 bases not matched to a gene. Germline lookup yields CDR1 LNHDA and CDR2 SQIVND (reference sequence). This CDR3 contains 15 residues. CDR3 nucleotides: TGTGCCAGTAGGGAGGGACTAGCGGGGGCCTACGAGCAGTACTTC. The encoded protein is CASREGLAGAYEQYF.

This clone was recorded only once. The chain couples TRBV7-6 to TRBJ2-1; 7 bases align to TRBD1. The germline V gene encodes CDR1 SGHVS and CDR2 FNYEAQ. V shed 5 bases, J shed 2 bases, and the junction held 9 bases outside the gene matches. This CDR3 has 16 amino acids. For the CDR3, the DNA is TGTGCCAGCAGCCCAGCGACAGGGCGGGCCTACAATGAGCAGTTCTTC. Its translation is CASSPATGRAYNEQFF.

V is TRBV7-9 and J is TRBJ2-5; 8 nucleotides agree with TRBD1. The closer fit of TRBJ2-7 to the DNA end suggests the J call may be wrong. The CDR3 covers 15 residues. Germline assignment: CDR1 SEHNR and CDR2 FQNEAQ (reference sequence). In DNA form, the CDR3 reads TGTGCCAGCAGCGTTCCCGGGACAGGTGTCTACGAGCAGTACTTC. It translates to CASSVPGTGVYEQYF.

The J gene is TRBJ2-2, the V gene TRBV11-1; perhaps TRBD2 as D (5 bases). Germline V gene sequence: CDR1 SGHAT, CDR2 FQDESV (reference sequence). The CDR3 covers 15 residues. The V end was cut by 5 bases, the J end by 3 bases, with 13 bases between. CDR3 sequence: CASSTKTRDTGELFF. The CDR3 region has the DNA TGTGCCAGCAGCACTAAAACTAGGGACACCGGGGAGCTGTTTTTT.

V usage is TRBV6-1 and J usage is TRBJ2-7; 8 bases are a match to TRBD2. The germline gives CDR1 MNHNS, CDR2 SASEGT. CDR3 length: 15 amino acids. V trimming: 3 bases; J trimming: 4 bases; junction bases outside the gene matches: 8. This chain's CDR3 is CASSDWAGGIYEQYF. CDR3 in DNA: TGTGCCAGCAGTGATTGGGCGGGAGGCATATACGAGCAGTACTTC.

The sample holds a few counts of this clone. This same CDR3 is encoded by further DNA sequences in the sample. The chain employs TRBV27 and TRBJ1-5; D not certain. V lost 3 bases and J lost 1, with 4 bases in between. This CDR3 is built from 13 residues. Germline V gene sequence: CDR1 MNHEY, CDR2 SMNVEV (reference sequence). The CDR3 sequence: CASSLGSNQPQHF. The CDR3 DNA reads as TGTGCCAGCAGTTTGGGGAGCAATCAGCCCCAGCATTTT.

The J gene is TRBJ2-4, the V gene TRBV5-6; the D gene is possibly TRBD1 (6 bases). In germline, CDR1 is SGHDT, CDR2 YYEEEE. Trimming stripped 4 bases from V and 0 bases from J, with 20 bases between. The CDR3 has 18 residues. CDR3 sequence: CASSLRVRGQVAKNIQYF. CDR3 nucleotide sequence: TGTGCCAGCAGCCTAAGGGTCAGGGGACAAGTAGCCAAAAACATTCAGTACTTC.

The rearrangement links TRBV6-5 to TRBJ1-5; possibly TRBD1 for D (5 bases). CDR1 is MNHEY, CDR2 SVGAGI, per germline. This CDR3 has 14 amino acids. With 5 bases removed from V and 4 bases from J, the gap between germline ends came to 12 bases. The CDR3 DNA reads as TGTGCCAGCAGTAACGGGGCAGGAAATCAGCCCCAGCATTTT. Translation: CASSNGAGNQPQHF.

V gene TRBV29-1 combines with J gene TRBJ2-3, with 9 bases matching TRBD2. Trimming took 0 bases from V and 10 from J; bases not matched to a gene: 2. The CDR3 has 12 amino acids. CDR1 is SQVTM, CDR2 ANQGSEA, per germline. This CDR3 is CSVEDIAGAQYF. The CDR3 nucleotides are TGCAGCGTTGAAGATATAGCGGGAGCGCAGTATTTT.

The chain joins TRBV6-1 to TRBJ2-3; D not certain. CDR1 and CDR2 (germline): MNHNS, SASEGT. The germline V and J ends were trimmed by 10 bases and 2 bases, with 13 bases remaining between them. This CDR3 has 13 residues. The CDR3 DNA reads TGTGCCACCTCGGACGGAGTCACAGATACGCAGTATTTT. Its protein is CATSDGVTDTQYF.